This is a list of T cell receptor beta chains from one sample in a study of PD-1 blockade in mismatch repair-deficient tumors. Assay: immunoSEQ multiplex PCR; the TCRdb copy retains only in-frame clones and omits some. The profile shows tens of thousands of clones, roughly 84% of them singletons. The specimen comprised PBMCs, sampled before pembrolizumab treatment. The source is an adult with mismatch repair-deficient cancer. CDR3s include the opening cysteine and the closing phenylalanine or tryptophan. D genes are given only for firm matches. Rows give clone size only sometimes, using once, few, many, or a class for an expanded clone.

v_gene: TRBV9
abundance: -
d_gene: TRBD1
j_gene: TRBJ1-1
CDR3aa: CASSVETGGTEAFF
CDR3nt: TGTGCCAGCAGCGTAGAAACAGGGGGCACTGAAGCTTTCTTT

v_gene: TRBV11-3
abundance: few
d_gene: TRBD1
j_gene: TRBJ2-7
CDR3aa: CASSAPGQDYEQYF
CDR3nt: TGTGCCAGCAGCGCGCCGGGACAGGACTACGAGCAGTACTTC

v_gene: TRBV11-3
abundance: -
d_gene: TRBD1
j_gene: TRBJ1-3
CDR3aa: CASSHRTGGDRSGNTIYF
CDR3nt: TGTGCCAGCAGCCATAGGACAGGGGGGGACCGCTCTGGAAACACCATATATTTT

v_gene: TRBV11-2
abundance: -
d_gene: TRBD2
j_gene: TRBJ2-1
CDR3aa: CASSLATSGTPGPFF
CDR3nt: TGTGCCAGCAGCTTAGCAACTAGCGGGACCCCAGGACCGTTCTTC

v_gene: TRBV5-4
abundance: -
d_gene: -
j_gene: TRBJ1-2
CDR3aa: CASSFGRGINYGYTF
CDR3nt: TGTGCCAGCAGCTTCGGCCGAGGGATTAACTATGGCTACACCTTC

v_gene: TRBV6-5
abundance: -
d_gene: -
j_gene: TRBJ2-5
CDR3aa: CASTAGFGEETQYF
CDR3nt: TGTGCCAGCACTGCAGGGTTCGGTGAAGAGACCCAGTACTTC

v_gene: TRBV10-2
abundance: -
d_gene: TRBD1
j_gene: TRBJ1-4
CDR3aa: CASATGTGYEKLFF
CDR3nt: TGCGCCAGCGCGACCGGGACAGGGTATGAAAAACTGTTTTTT

v_gene: TRBV7-2
abundance: -
d_gene: TRBD1
j_gene: TRBJ1-6
CDR3aa: CASSTRGTGARGVHF
CDR3nt: TGTGCCAGCAGCACAAGAGGGACAGGGGCCAGGGGGGTCCACTTT

v_gene: TRBV27
abundance: -
d_gene: TRBD2
j_gene: TRBJ2-7
CDR3aa: CASRVGLAVYEQYF
CDR3nt: TGTGCCAGCAGAGTCGGACTAGCAGTCTACGAGCAGTACTTC

v_gene: TRBV7-2
abundance: -
d_gene: TRBD2
j_gene: TRBJ2-1
CDR3aa: CASSSPGTSGRGQFF
CDR3nt: TGTGCCAGCAGCTCACCCGGGACTAGCGGGAGGGGGCAGTTCTTC

v_gene: TRBV27
abundance: -
d_gene: -
j_gene: TRBJ1-3
CDR3aa: CASSSYDSGNTIYF
CDR3nt: TGTGCCAGCAGTTCCTACGACTCTGGAAACACCATATATTTT

v_gene: TRBV2
abundance: -
d_gene: TRBD1
j_gene: TRBJ1-1
CDR3aa: CANPDREEAFF
CDR3nt: TGTGCCAACCCGGACAGGGAAGAAGCTTTCTTT

v_gene: TRBV18
abundance: -
d_gene: TRBD1
j_gene: TRBJ1-2
CDR3aa: CASSPLGQSSNYGYTF
CDR3nt: TGTGCCAGCTCACCATTGGGACAGTCCTCTAACTATGGCTACACCTTC

v_gene: TRBV18
abundance: -
d_gene: TRBD2
j_gene: TRBJ2-7
CDR3aa: CASSRTGTSDSYEQYF
CDR3nt: TGTGCCAGCTCACGCACCGGGACTAGTGATTCCTACGAGCAGTACTTC

v_gene: TRBV18
abundance: -
d_gene: TRBD1
j_gene: TRBJ2-7
CDR3aa: CASSPGTGGPYEQYF
CDR3nt: TGTGCCAGCTCACCCGGGACAGGGGGCCCCTACGAGCAGTACTTC

v_gene: TRBV30
abundance: few
d_gene: TRBD1
j_gene: TRBJ2-7
CDR3aa: CAWSVKGGDEQYF
CDR3nt: TGTGCCTGGAGTGTAAAAGGGGGCGACGAGCAGTACTTC

v_gene: TRBV6-1
abundance: once
d_gene: -
j_gene: TRBJ1-1
CDR3aa: CASSDITGNTEAFF
CDR3nt: TGTGCCAGCAGTGATATCACAGGGAACACTGAAGCTTTCTTT

v_gene: TRBV5-4
abundance: few
d_gene: TRBD1
j_gene: TRBJ2-7
CDR3aa: CASSSPGQAYEQYF
CDR3nt: TGTGCCAGCAGCTCACCGGGACAGGCCTACGAGCAGTACTTC

v_gene: TRBV28
abundance: -
d_gene: TRBD1
j_gene: TRBJ1-5
CDR3aa: CASSLNGQGLGPQHF
CDR3nt: TGTGCCAGCAGTTTAAATGGACAGGGGTTAGGGCCCCAGCATTTT

v_gene: TRBV18
abundance: -
d_gene: TRBD1
j_gene: TRBJ2-2
CDR3aa: CASSPRQGAHDGELFF
CDR3nt: TGTGCCAGCTCACCGAGACAGGGGGCGCATGACGGGGAGCTGTTTTTT

v_gene: TRBV18
abundance: -
d_gene: TRBD1
j_gene: TRBJ1-4
CDR3aa: CASLQGPNEKLFF
CDR3nt: TGTGCCAGCCTACAGGGGCCTAATGAAAAACTGTTTTTT

v_gene: TRBV6-5
abundance: -
d_gene: TRBD1
j_gene: TRBJ1-2
CDR3aa: CASSYSDRVGGYTF
CDR3nt: TGTGCCAGCAGTTACTCGGACAGGGTTGGCGGCTACACCTTC

v_gene: TRBV6-5
abundance: -
d_gene: TRBD1
j_gene: TRBJ1-4
CDR3aa: CASSRDSGGEKLFF
CDR3nt: TGTGCCAGCAGCCGGGACAGTGGGGGTGAAAAACTGTTTTTT

v_gene: TRBV14
abundance: -
d_gene: -
j_gene: TRBJ1-1
CDR3aa: CASSQAGQRNTEAFF
CDR3nt: TGTGCCAGCAGCCAAGCCGGACAACGGAACACTGAGGCTTTCTTT

v_gene: TRBV19
abundance: -
d_gene: TRBD1
j_gene: TRBJ1-2
CDR3aa: CASREQGASYGYTF
CDR3nt: TGCGCCAGTAGGGAACAGGGGGCCTCCTATGGCTACACCTTC

v_gene: TRBV28
abundance: once
d_gene: TRBD1
j_gene: TRBJ2-3
CDR3aa: CASSLSRGHDTQYF
CDR3nt: TGTGCCAGCAGTTTAAGTAGGGGGCACGATACGCAGTATTTT

v_gene: TRBV6-5
abundance: -
d_gene: -
j_gene: TRBJ2-2
CDR3aa: CASSSRSGVNTGELFF
CDR3nt: TGTGCCAGCAGTTCTCGTTCAGGGGTGAACACCGGGGAGCTGTTTTTT

v_gene: TRBV2
abundance: few
d_gene: -
j_gene: TRBJ2-7
CDR3aa: CAARRPGTYEQYF
CDR3nt: TGTGCCGCACGAAGGCCAGGGACCTACGAGCAGTACTTC

v_gene: TRBV6-5
abundance: -
d_gene: TRBD1
j_gene: TRBJ1-2
CDR3aa: CASRSPQGDYGYTF
CDR3nt: TGTGCCAGCAGATCGCCCCAGGGGGACTATGGCTACACCTTC

v_gene: TRBV27
abundance: -
d_gene: -
j_gene: TRBJ1-5
CDR3aa: CASGEGDQPQHF
CDR3nt: TGTGCCAGCGGCGAAGGGGATCAGCCCCAGCATTTT

v_gene: TRBV27
abundance: once
d_gene: -
j_gene: TRBJ1-5
CDR3aa: CASSLSQGYNQPQHF
CDR3nt: TGTGCCAGCAGTTTAAGTCAGGGATACAATCAGCCCCAGCATTTT

v_gene: TRBV18
abundance: few
d_gene: -
j_gene: TRBJ2-5
CDR3aa: CASSPQQQGSQETQYF
CDR3nt: TGTGCCAGCTCACCACAGCAACAGGGCTCCCAAGAGACCCAGTACTTC

v_gene: TRBV5-4
abundance: -
d_gene: TRBD1
j_gene: TRBJ1-1
CDR3aa: CASSGPTGQKNTEAFF
CDR3nt: TGTGCCAGCAGCGGACCGACGGGACAGAAGAACACTGAAGCTTTCTTT

v_gene: TRBV28
abundance: -
d_gene: -
j_gene: TRBJ1-4
CDR3aa: CASSWGGTGNEKLFF
CDR3nt: TGTGCCAGCAGCTGGGGGGGCACGGGTAATGAAAAACTGTTTTTT

v_gene: TRBV27
abundance: few
d_gene: -
j_gene: TRBJ2-7
CDR3aa: CASSAGARIYEQYF
CDR3nt: TGTGCCAGCAGTGCAGGGGCCCGTATCTACGAGCAGTACTTC

v_gene: TRBV6-1
abundance: few
d_gene: TRBD1
j_gene: TRBJ1-6
CDR3aa: CANGITGVNSPLHF
CDR3nt: TGTGCCAACGGTATAACAGGGGTGAATTCACCCCTCCACTTT

v_gene: TRBV27
abundance: -
d_gene: TRBD1
j_gene: TRBJ2-5
CDR3aa: CASSPHRGRETQYF
CDR3nt: TGTGCCAGCAGTCCTCACAGGGGGCGGGAGACCCAGTACTTC

v_gene: TRBV9
abundance: once
d_gene: TRBD2
j_gene: TRBJ2-3
CDR3aa: CASSVGLAASTDTQYF
CDR3nt: TGTGCCAGCAGCGTAGGACTAGCGGCTAGCACAGATACGCAGTATTTT

v_gene: TRBV15
abundance: -
d_gene: TRBD2
j_gene: TRBJ2-3
CDR3aa: CATKEGAGGPYTQYF
CDR3nt: TGTGCCACCAAAGAGGGGGCGGGAGGGCCATATACGCAGTATTTT

v_gene: TRBV28
abundance: few
d_gene: TRBD1
j_gene: TRBJ2-7
CDR3aa: CASSLPDRGFYEQYF
CDR3nt: TGTGCCAGCAGCCTGCCGGACAGGGGGTTCTACGAGCAGTACTTC

v_gene: TRBV4-1
abundance: -
d_gene: -
j_gene: TRBJ1-1
CDR3aa: CASSHPLNTEAFF
CDR3nt: TGCGCCAGCAGCCATCCGTTGAACACTGAAGCTTTCTTT

v_gene: TRBV28
abundance: -
d_gene: -
j_gene: TRBJ1-6
CDR3aa: CASSLQRSPLHF
CDR3nt: TGTGCCAGCAGTTTACAGCGTTCACCCCTCCACTTT

v_gene: TRBV7-9
abundance: -
d_gene: TRBD2
j_gene: TRBJ2-3
CDR3aa: CASSILAAADTQYF
CDR3nt: TGTGCCAGCAGTATACTAGCGGCGGCAGATACGCAGTATTTT

v_gene: TRBV15
abundance: -
d_gene: TRBD1
j_gene: TRBJ1-1
CDR3aa: CATSRGTGRQNTEAFF
CDR3nt: TGTGCCACCAGCAGAGGGACAGGGAGGCAGAACACTGAAGCTTTCTTT

v_gene: TRBV20-1
abundance: -
d_gene: -
j_gene: TRBJ2-3
CDR3aa: CSASIDTQYF
CDR3nt: TGCAGTGCTAGTATAGATACGCAGTATTTT

v_gene: TRBV5-1
abundance: -
d_gene: TRBD2
j_gene: TRBJ2-1
CDR3aa: CASSFTSEYNEQFF
CDR3nt: TGCGCCAGCAGCTTCACTAGCGAATACAATGAGCAGTTCTTC

v_gene: TRBV7-2
abundance: once
d_gene: -
j_gene: TRBJ2-1
CDR3aa: CASSLFLVRGNEQFF
CDR3nt: TGTGCCAGCAGCTTATTCCTAGTCAGGGGCAATGAGCAGTTCTTC

v_gene: TRBV18
abundance: -
d_gene: -
j_gene: TRBJ2-1
CDR3aa: CASSPTSPGEQFF
CDR3nt: TGTGCCAGCTCACCAACATCTCCAGGTGAGCAGTTCTTC

v_gene: TRBV28
abundance: -
d_gene: TRBD2
j_gene: TRBJ2-3
CDR3aa: CASSYTPGTGGLAGYLVTQYF
CDR3nt: TGTGCCAGCAGTTACACCCCCGGGACAGGTGGACTAGCGGGGTACCTTGTCACGCAGTATTTT

v_gene: TRBV5-1
abundance: -
d_gene: TRBD2
j_gene: TRBJ2-7
CDR3aa: CASSLPGLDEQYF
CDR3nt: TGCGCCAGCAGCTTACCGGGACTAGACGAGCAGTACTTC

v_gene: TRBV10-2
abundance: once
d_gene: TRBD2
j_gene: TRBJ2-5
CDR3aa: CATRLAGKETQYF
CDR3nt: TGCGCCACCAGACTAGCGGGCAAAGAGACCCAGTACTTC

v_gene: TRBV7-2
abundance: -
d_gene: TRBD2
j_gene: TRBJ2-3
CDR3aa: CASSPGTRTDTQYF
CDR3nt: TGTGCCAGCAGCCCAGGGACTAGGACAGATACGCAGTATTTT